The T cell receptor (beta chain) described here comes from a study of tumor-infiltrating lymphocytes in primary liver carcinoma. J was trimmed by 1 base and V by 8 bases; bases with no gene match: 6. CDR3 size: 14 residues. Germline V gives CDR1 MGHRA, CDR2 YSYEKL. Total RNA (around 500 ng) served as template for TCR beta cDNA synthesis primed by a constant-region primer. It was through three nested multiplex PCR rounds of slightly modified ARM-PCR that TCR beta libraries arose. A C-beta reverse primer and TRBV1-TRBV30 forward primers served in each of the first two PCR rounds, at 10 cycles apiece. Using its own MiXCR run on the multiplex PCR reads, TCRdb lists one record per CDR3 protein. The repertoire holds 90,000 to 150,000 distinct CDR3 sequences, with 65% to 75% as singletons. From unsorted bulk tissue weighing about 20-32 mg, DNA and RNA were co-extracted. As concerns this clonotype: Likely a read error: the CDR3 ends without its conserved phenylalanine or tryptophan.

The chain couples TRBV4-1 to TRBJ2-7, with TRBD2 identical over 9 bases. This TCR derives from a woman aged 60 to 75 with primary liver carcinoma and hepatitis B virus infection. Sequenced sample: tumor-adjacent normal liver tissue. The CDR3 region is CASGFAGGSYEQYL. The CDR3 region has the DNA TGCGCCAGCGGCTTCGCGGGAGGGTCCTACGAGCAGTACTTA.